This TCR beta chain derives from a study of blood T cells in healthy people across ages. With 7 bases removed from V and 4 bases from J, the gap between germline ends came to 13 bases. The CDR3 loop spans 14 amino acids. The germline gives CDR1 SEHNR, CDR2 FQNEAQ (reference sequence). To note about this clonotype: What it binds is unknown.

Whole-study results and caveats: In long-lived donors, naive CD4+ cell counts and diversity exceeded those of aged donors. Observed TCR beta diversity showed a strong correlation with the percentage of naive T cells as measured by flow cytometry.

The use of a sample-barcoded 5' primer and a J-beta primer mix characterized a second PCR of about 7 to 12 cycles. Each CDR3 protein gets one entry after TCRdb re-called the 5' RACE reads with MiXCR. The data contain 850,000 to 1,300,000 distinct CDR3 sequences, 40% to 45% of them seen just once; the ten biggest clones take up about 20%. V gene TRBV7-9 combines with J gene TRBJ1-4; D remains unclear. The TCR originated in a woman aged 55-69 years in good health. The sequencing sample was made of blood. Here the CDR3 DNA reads TGTGCCAGCAAGTGGGGTTCCAATAATGAAAAACTGTTTTTT. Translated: CASKWGSNNEKLFF.